This is a list of T cell receptor beta chains from one sample in a study of early T cells in non-severe SARS-CoV-2 infection. TCRdb ran MiXCR on the 5' RACE reads and lists one entry per CDR3 protein. Of some 60,000 distinct CDR3 sequences listed, more than 8.5% are singletons. Sequenced material: whole blood. The receptors originated from an adult who was a healthcare worker with PCR-confirmed SARS-CoV-2 infection or an uninfected control (not recorded which). Both conserved end residues are part of each CDR3. A D gene is named only where the DNA matches it firmly. Clone size, where shown, is once, few, many, or a class for clones that have expanded.

J,D,size,V,DNA,CDR3
TRBJ2-1,TRBD1,many,TRBV7-8,TGTGCCAGCAGCCGGCGACAGGGGGCGGGTAGCGGTACTTACAATGAGCAGTTCTTC,CASSRRQGAGSGTYNEQFF
TRBJ2-7,.,many,TRBV19,TGTGCCAGTAGTCCCCGTCGGGGCCGGTACGAGCAGTACTTC,CASSPRRGRYEQYF
TRBJ2-7,TRBD1,.,TRBV7-8,TGTGCCAGCAGCCCCCGAATCTGGACAGGGTCCTACGAGCAGTACTTC,CASSPRIWTGSYEQYF
TRBJ2-7,.,many,TRBV18,TGTGCCAGCTCACCCGACCTGAGGGGCGAGCAGTACTTC,CASSPDLRGEQYF
TRBJ1-1,.,few,TRBV12-3/TRBV12-4,TGTGCCAGCAGTCCAGGGATTGTGGCGGGCACTGAAGCTTTCTTT,CASSPGIVAGTEAFF
TRBJ2-7,TRBD2,.,TRBV10-3,TGTGCCATCAGTGAGTCGATTGCAAAACGGACTAGCGGGAGGGCCTACGAGCAGTACTTC,CAISESIAKRTSGRAYEQYF
TRBJ1-1,TRBD1,many,TRBV7-9,TGTGCCAGCAGCCTATCTAACCCGACAGGGACCGAAGCTTTCTTT,CASSLSNPTGTEAFF
TRBJ1-1,.,many,TRBV4-3,TGCGCCAGCAGCCTGAACCCGACAGCTTTGAACACTGAAGCTTTCTTT,CASSLNPTALNTEAFF
TRBJ1-1,TRBD1,.,TRBV5-6,TGTGCCAGTACAAGGACAGGGGTAGGCACTGAAGCTTTCTTT,CASTRTGVGTEAFF
TRBJ2-7,.,many,TRBV7-2,TGTGCCAGCAGCGAAGTTTATTCGGGGACAAGCTCCTACGAGCAGTACTTC,CASSEVYSGTSSYEQYF
TRBJ1-4,.,.,TRBV5-3,TGTGCCAGAAGCTTGCGGGGGACTAATGAAAAACTGTTTTTT,CARSLRGTNEKLFF
TRBJ2-3,.,few,TRBV20-1,TGCAGTGCTAGACAGACAGCAAGCACAGATACGCAGTATTTT,CSARQTASTDTQYF
TRBJ2-3,.,many,TRBV7-2,TGTGCCAGCAGCCCTGGGGCAGTTTATAGCACAGATACGCAGTATTTT,CASSPGAVYSTDTQYF
TRBJ2-2,.,.,TRBV6-2/TRBV6-3,TGTGCCAGCATTAAAAAGGGGCTCACCGGGGAGCTGTTTTTT,CASIKKGLTGELFF
TRBJ2-1,.,many,TRBV6-2/TRBV6-3,TGTGCCAGCAGTTACCTAGAGGGCCGTGGCGGCCGTGAGCAGTTCTTC,CASSYLEGRGGREQFF
TRBJ2-2,.,.,TRBV9,TGTGCCAGCAGCGTAGCTACGGGGGTCCCCGGGGAGCTGTTTTTT,CASSVATGVPGELFF
TRBJ2-7,.,few,TRBV14,TGTGCCAGCAGCCGCGGGGACAGCTCCTACGAGCAGTACTTC,CASSRGDSSYEQYF
TRBJ1-5,.,few,TRBV4-2,TGTGCCAGCAGCCAATACCTTCCCCCTGACAGAAATCAGCCCCAGCATTTT,CASSQYLPPDRNQPQHF
TRBJ2-3,TRBD2,many,TRBV15,TGTGCCACCAGCCGACTAGCGGGAGGATCCCGCACAGATACGCAGTATTTT,CATSRLAGGSRTDTQYF
TRBJ1-1,TRBD1,few,TRBV20-1,TGCAGTGGTAGGACAGGCGGCTACACTGAAGCTTTCTTT,CSGRTGGYTEAFF
TRBJ2-2,.,many,TRBV7-3,TGTGCCAGCAGCTTGGGACTCCACACCGGGGAGCTGTTTTTT,CASSLGLHTGELFF
TRBJ2-1,.,.,TRBV7-2,TGTGCCAGCAGCCGTCAGTACAATGAGCAGTTCTTC,CASSRQYNEQFF
TRBJ2-1,TRBD2,.,TRBV28,TGTGCCAGCAGTAATCGCCGACAGCGGGGTGAGCAGTTCTTC,CASSNRRQRGEQFF
TRBJ2-7,.,few,TRBV6-2/TRBV6-3,TGTGCCAGCATGGGCAGCTACGAGCAGTACTTC,CASMGSYEQYF
TRBJ2-1,.,medium-sized,TRBV7-8,TGTGCCAGCAGCTTAGTACCAGGGCGCTACAATGAGCAGTTCTTC,CASSLVPGRYNEQFF
TRBJ2-1,.,many,TRBV14,TGTGCCAGCCTTCGATCTAGTCCCTACAATGAGCAGTTCTTC,CASLRSSPYNEQFF
TRBJ2-5,TRBD1,.,TRBV20-1,TGCAGTGCTAGAGGGCAGGGGGTCCAAGAGACCCAGTACTTC,CSARGQGVQETQYF
TRBJ2-1,.,many,TRBV11-2,TGTGCCAGCAGCCCCGGACTTCAGCAGTTCTTC,CASSPGLQQFF
TRBJ2-1,.,.,TRBV7-2,TGTGCCAGCAGCTTGATGCGGGATGGGGAGCAGTTCTTC,CASSLMRDGEQFF
TRBJ1-1,.,many,TRBV5-4,TGTGCCAGCAGCCCACAGGAAATCGGCGCTGAAGCTTTCTTT,CASSPQEIGAEAFF
TRBJ2-3,.,.,TRBV20-1,TGCAGTGCTAGAGATGGGGCTAGCGGCACAGATACGCAGTATTTT,CSARDGASGTDTQYF
TRBJ2-2,.,few,TRBV19,TGTGCCAGTAGTCGGGTCGGGGTGGGCACCGGGGAGCTGTTTTTT,CASSRVGVGTGELFF
TRBJ2-5,.,.,TRBV7-2,TGTGCCAGCACAAGGGGGGGAACAGGAGAGACCCAGTACTTC,CASTRGGTGETQYF
TRBJ2-2,.,many,TRBV7-2,TGTGCCAGCAGCTTTCGGACATTAAACACCGGGGAGCTGTTTTTT,CASSFRTLNTGELFF
TRBJ2-3,TRBD2,few,TRBV27,TGTGCCAGCAGCCATGTACTAGCGGGATGGGGTGTGGATACGCAGTATTTT,CASSHVLAGWGVDTQYF
TRBJ1-6,.,many,TRBV28,TGTGCCAGCAGTAATGGACAGCCAAATTCACCCCTCCACTTT,CASSNGQPNSPLHF
TRBJ1-2,TRBD1,many,TRBV20-1,TGCAGTGCTAGAGACCTGGGACAGAAAGGGGGATTTTTGGATGGCTACACCTTC,CSARDLGQKGGFLDGYTF
TRBJ2-3,.,few,TRBV12-3/TRBV12-4,TGTGCCAGCACCCCCCTGACCCTCAGCACAGATACGCAGTATTTT,CASTPLTLSTDTQYF